This TCR beta chain was identified during a study of cytomegalovirus exposure and HLA in healthy donors (dated by TCRdb to the late 2010s). Describing the broader study: According to an earlier analysis of a few hundred of the donors, about 170 million T cells yielded roughly 110 million unique TCR beta sequences and approximately 280 Gb of sequence data. An early release covering roughly 640 HLA-typed donors comprised approximately 300 gigabases of sequencing data and around 85 million unique TCR sequences. Among the roughly 400 genotyped donors, approximately 81% belonged to the genetic ancestry cluster associated with self-reported Caucasian donors. The aim of the study was to test whether cataloging public T cell receptors could identify signatures of past pathogen exposure. The T cell repertoires of 666 subjects were profiled by immunosequencing and related to cytomegalovirus serostatus. Along with the roughly 700-subject first cohort, a separate validation cohort of over a hundred different subjects was used. The study combined high-throughput TCR immunosequencing, statistical association of individual TCRs with disease status, and machine learning to predict cytomegalovirus infection status. A later analysis re-analyzed previously published TCR beta repertoires from roughly 600 donors and added high-resolution HLA genotyping to study TCR occurrence patterns. Rather than using new phenotypic data, the later analysis identified candidate immune exposures from TCR beta sequences and from how often those sequences occurred across donors. An earlier analysis of around 580 of the donors used high-throughput TCR beta sequencing to judge whether each TCR beta V gene segment behaved as functional or pseudogenic. Donor age, sex, ethnicity and CMV serostatus were compiled together with the repertoire data. A later genetic analysis took genome-wide SNP genotypes for about 65% of the roughly 670 donors and used that subset as a discovery cohort. All discovery cohort repertoires had been generated using a single sequencing platform. Class I and class II HLA loci were covered by the typing at four-digit resolution. Typing coverage differed by locus: A, B, C, DRB1 and DQB1 were typed in about 620-640 donors, DQA1 in 522, DPA1 in some 600, and DPB1 in just under 490. A few DR-DQ haplotypes were handled as single units for association and clustering because linkage in the cohort was strong. Among over 350 genotyped donors of the cohort, an average of approximately 240,000 unique TCR beta nucleotide sequences were sequenced per donor, around a sixth of them non-productive. Study-wide conclusions, independent of this receptor: A further reported finding was that TCR beta sequences accurately predicted the HLA-A and HLA-B alleles for most subjects in the first cohort. A later analysis found that HLA-associated TCR beta chains were more clonally expanded and had lower generation probabilities than equally common non-associated chains. Because counts were too low, roughly 18 rarely observed V segments, including chromosome 9 orphons, were left out of the earlier analysis of 587 of the donors. Correlated functional status among segregating V segments might reflect linkage disequilibrium, but an unknown experimental factor could not be ruled out. Several of the top co-occurrence clusters appeared to be linked to parvovirus B19, influenza, CMV and Epstein-Barr virus, according to a later analysis. Roughly uniform sequencing depth across donors was assumed in presence/absence analyses, although this assumption may not hold. An association between a missense DCLRE1C variant and V-gene and J-gene trimming of TCR beta chains was found in a later genetic analysis and replicated in an independent cohort. Most TCR sequences were seen in very few donors, while some public TCRs were found in many individuals. CMV serostatus was the only immune exposure information available for the cohort. It was suggested by the authors that the approach could potentially be generalized to other disease states and immunological phenotypes. The classifier was reported to diagnose cytomegalovirus status with high specificity and sensitivity in both the original cohort and the validation cohort. A cluster of highly shared sequence variants was judged likely to represent a technical artifact of the sequencing pipeline. In a later analysis, TCR association rates were found to vary across HLA loci, with the most associated TCRs seen for DRB1 alleles and the fewest for HLA-C alleles. A total of 150 or so TCR beta chains were listed by the study as associated with cytomegalovirus. HLA typing was unavailable for some donors at each locus, so association tests used only the typed subset. In an earlier analysis of roughly 500 of the donors, most TCR beta V segments appeared in productive rearrangements about 87% or about 30% of the time, broadly matching IMGT annotations. Strong co-occurrence of HLA alleles, especially DR and DQ, made assigning TCR associations to individual alleles difficult. In vitro tests confirmed that three of the cytomegalovirus-associated TCR beta chains recognize cytomegalovirus antigens. Only TCR beta chains were sequenced in this cohort, and the absence of alpha or paired-chain data limited detectable features. A later genetic analysis reported fewer N-insertions in productive TCRs among donors in an Asian-associated ancestry cluster than the roughly 700-donor mean. Specific HLA alleles were associated with some 15,000 TCR beta sequences at a false discovery rate of 0.05 in a later analysis. Most CMV-associated TCR beta chains appeared to be HLA-restricted in a later analysis, and the HLA associations seemed to be driven largely by CMV exposure.

Remarks on this clone: Its target antigen remains unknown. No much larger clone is present one base from it, and per-base qualities are unavailable.

Library construction relied on the immunoSEQ multiplex PCR assay. The multiplex PCR relied on a mix of 60 forward primers for TCR Vbeta segments and 13 reverse primers for TCR Jbeta segments. Amplification of the CDR3 region of rearranged TCR beta genes was performed with a multiplex PCR assay on genomic DNA. The amplified TCR beta libraries were sequenced on the Illumina HiSeq System as 87-base-pair reads. Regarding the original processing steps: In a later analysis, tens of millions of unique TCR beta chains were counted across the roughly 670 repertoires, and approximately 9.9 million of these chains were shared by at least two donors. A nearest-neighbor algorithm error-corrected the raw reads and collapsed the reads into unique sequences, merging closely related sequences to remove PCR and sequencing errors. To assign V, D and J gene segments, CDR3 sequences were aligned to IMGT reference sequences. Each retained sequence needed at least a six-nucleotide match to both a V gene segment and a J gene segment. Rearrangements were called productive when the CDR3 lacked stop codons and stayed in frame with V and J; all others were non-productive. Following IMGT convention, CDR3 was defined as the stretch from the second conserved V-encoded cysteine to the conserved J-encoded phenylalanine. Sequences without an unambiguous match to a single V gene segment were excluded from the earlier analysis of almost 600 of the donors. In an earlier analysis of approximately 550 of the donors, V segments were called functional above 56.7% productive rearrangements and were called segregating when the between-donor standard deviation exceeded 5%. A statistical classification framework was built to diagnose cytomegalovirus status from the catalog of TCR beta chain sequences. V and J gene assignment, in a later analysis, came from comparing TCR nucleotide sequences with IMGT/GENE-DB human TR gene sequences. Using the TCRdist pipeline, a later analysis assigned CDR3 sequences along with most-parsimonious VDJ recombination scenarios. In a later analysis, each TCR beta chain was defined by its CDR3 amino acid sequence together with its V-gene family, and reads without a unique V-gene family were excluded. In a later analysis, nearly 600 highly shared, low-generation-probability nucleotide sequences were removed to address suspected cross-contamination and a sequencing artifact. A later analysis calculated a clonal expansion index for each public chain from normalized within-repertoire ranks of inferred template counts. Generation probabilities in a later analysis came from a VDJ recombination model fitted to out-of-frame rearrangements, and those results were checked against IGoR. In a later analysis, hypergeometric tests were used to score TCR-TCR, TCR-HLA and TCR-CMV co-occurrence, with a repertoire-size bias correction applied to TCR pairs. To estimate false discovery rates, a later analysis permuted the HLA or CMV assignments 20 times. In a later analysis, co-occurring TCRs were grouped using DBSCAN, with TCRdist sequence similarity added in when clustering inside HLA-allele-positive subsets. Repertoires with fewer than 30,000 or more than 120,000 public chains, plus five repertoires with anomalous nucleotide sharing, were excluded from co-occurrence clustering. The table was pulled from immuneACCESS by TCRdb, which kept in-frame rearrangements only. Such tables lose some clones; where checked, under half of the loss comes from unresolved V genes, and the rest has no known cause. V, J and clone size derive from that table, while D and trimming were established from the DNA sequence. A total of about 200,000 clones appear in this sample, around three quarters of them only once. The ten top clones hold under 2% of the sample.

The cohort was made up of 666 healthy bone marrow donors. At the time of sampling, all cohort members were nominally healthy, though unrecorded immune exposures were likely present. The donor was CMV seronegative and belonged to the group of several hundred seronegative cohort members. A peripheral blood sample was provided by each donor, and peripheral blood mononuclear cells were used for TCR beta sequencing. Genomic DNA extraction from the blood cell samples was performed with the Qiagen DNeasy Blood Extraction Kit. Sequences were obtained from PBMCs. The sequence derives from a man aged 30 to 39 in good health and CMV-seronegative.

The CDR3 here reads CASSHGTSGESSYEQYF. The sequence in DNA is TGCGCCAGCAGCCATGGGACTAGCGGGGAGAGCTCCTACGAGCAGTACTTC. The chain links TRBV4-1 with TRBJ2-7; 13 central nucleotides agree with TRBD2. V and J are trimmed by 3 bases and 0 bases, and the gene matches miss 5 bases of the junction. The CDR3 numbers 17 residues from cysteine through phenylalanine. The entry retains the CDR3 DNA only, 51 bases that are in frame from base 1. From the germline V gene, CDR1 is MGHRA and CDR2 is YSYEKL.